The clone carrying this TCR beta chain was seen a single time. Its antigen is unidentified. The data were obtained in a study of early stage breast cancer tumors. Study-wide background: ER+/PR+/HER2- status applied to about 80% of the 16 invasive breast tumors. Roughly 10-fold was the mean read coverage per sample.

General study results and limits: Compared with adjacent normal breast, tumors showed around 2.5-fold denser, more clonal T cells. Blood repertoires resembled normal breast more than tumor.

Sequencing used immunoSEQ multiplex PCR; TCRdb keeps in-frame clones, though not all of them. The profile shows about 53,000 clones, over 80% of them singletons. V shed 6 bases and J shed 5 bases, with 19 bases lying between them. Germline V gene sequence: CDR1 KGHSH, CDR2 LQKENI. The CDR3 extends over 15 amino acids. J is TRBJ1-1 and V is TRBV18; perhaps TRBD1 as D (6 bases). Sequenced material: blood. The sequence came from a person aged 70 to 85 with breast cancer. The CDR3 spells CASSPNSGGGTEAFF. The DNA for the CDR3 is TGTGCCAGCTCCCCCAACTCGGGGGGCGGAACTGAAGCTTTCTTT. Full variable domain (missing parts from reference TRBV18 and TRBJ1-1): NAGVMQNPRHLVRRRGQEARLRCSPMKGHSHVYWYRQLPEEGLKFMVYLQKENIIDESGMPKERFSAEFPKEGPSILRIQQVVRGDSAAYFCASSPNSGGGTEAFFGQGTRLTVV.